Listed here are 21 T cell receptor beta chains from one sample, sequenced in a study of blood T cell repertoires in COVID-19. Clones were sequenced by immunoSEQ multiplex PCR, and TCRdb holds only the in-frame ones, with some missing. The table records a few hundred thousand clones, 80% to 90% of them present only once. The sequenced sample was PBMCs or T cells enriched from blood (not recorded which). These receptors originate from a man under 40 who had recovered from COVID-19.

This CDR3 reads CASSPGVDYGYTF. The CDR3 DNA reads TGTGCCAGCAGTCCGGGGGTAGACTATGGCTACACCTTC. V and J are TRBV6-5 and TRBJ1-2; D is possibly TRBD1 (5 bases). CDR1 is MNHEY, CDR2 SVGAGI, per germline. The CDR3 length is 13 residues. V was clipped by 5 bases and J by 3 bases, with 10 bases between them.

Regarding this clone: The same CDR3 arises from other DNA sequences in this sample as well. This rearrangement joins TRBV19 to TRBJ1-1; possible D gene TRBD1, 6 bases. The CDR3 is 12 amino acids. Trimming removed 6 bases from V and 2 bases from J, with 7 bases in between. Germline assignment: CDR1 LNHDA and CDR2 SQIVND (reference sequence). CDR3 amino acids: CASRDRNTEAFF. As DNA, the CDR3 is TGTGCCAGTAGGGACAGAAACACTGAAGCTTTCTTT. The entire variable domain, with the rest obtained from reference TRBV19 and TRBJ1-1, is as follows: DGGITQSPKYLFRKEGQNVTLSCEQNLNHDAMYWYRQDPGQGLRLIYYSQIVNDFQKGDIAEGYSVSREKKESFPLTVTSAQKNPTAFYLCASRDRNTEAFFGQGTRLTVV.

This chain links TRBV10-3 with TRBJ2-7; TRBD2 might be the D (5 bases). Germline loops: CDR1 ENHRY, CDR2 SYGVKD. Trimming removed 10 bases from V and 1 base from J, with 14 bases in between. CDR3 size: 13 residues. The CDR3 DNA is TGTGCCACCGCCGGGATGAGTTCCTACGAGCAGTACTTC. Its protein product is CATAGMSSYEQYF.

The V and J genes are TRBV7-2 and TRBJ1-2; D remains unclear. Trimming left V 1 base short and J 3 bases short, with 9 bases between. The germline CDR1 and CDR2 sequences are SGHTA and FQGNSA. The length of the CDR3 is 14 residues. In DNA, the CDR3 is TGTGCCAGCAGCTTAGGTATTCTCGACTATGGCTACACCTTC. It yields the protein CASSLGILDYGYTF. The whole variable domain, filled in from reference TRBV7-2 and TRBJ1-2, reads GAGVSQSPSNKVTEKGKDVELRCDPISGHTALYWYRQSLGQGLEFLIYFQGNSAPDKSGLPSDRFSAERTGGSVSTLTIQRTQQEDSAVYLCASSLGILDYGYTFGSGTRLTVV.

This chain links TRBV11-2 with TRBJ2-7; 10 bases align to TRBD1. Germline V CDR1 and CDR2: SGHAT, FQNNGV. CDR3 size: 15 residues. The trim removed 5 bases at V and 2 bases at J, leaving 6 bases unmatched. Here the CDR3 DNA reads TGTGCCAGCAGCCGTGACAGGGGGCGAACCTACGAGCAGTACTTC. Amino acid sequence: CASSRDRGRTYEQYF.

This clone was detected only a few times. This chain links TRBV7-9 with TRBJ1-2, with D possibly matching TRBD1 (5 bases). V dropped 4 bases and J dropped 2 bases, with 17 bases sitting between them. There are 16 residues in the CDR3. Germline assignment: CDR1 SEHNR and CDR2 FQNEAQ (reference sequence). The CDR3 protein is CASSSPPGRVNYGYTF. The CDR3 nucleotides are TGTGCCAGCAGCTCCCCCCCTGGCAGGGTGAACTATGGCTACACCTTC. The full variable domain, with the rest looked up from reference TRBV7-9 and TRBJ1-2, is DTGVSQNPRHKITKRGQNVTFRCDPISEHNRLYWYRQTLGQGPEFLTYFQNEAQLEKSRLLSDRFSAERPKGSFSTLEIQRTEQGDSAMYLCASSSPPGRVNYGYTFGSGTRLTVV.

The CDR3 sequence is CSVDQSFNTEAFF. The CDR3 DNA follows: TGCAGCGTTGACCAAAGCTTCAACACTGAAGCTTTCTTT. V usage is TRBV29-1 and J usage is TRBJ1-1; D gene unclear. Germline loops: CDR1 SQVTM, CDR2 ANQGSEA. The CDR3 is 13 residues long. V lost 3 bases and J 2 bases, leaving 10 bases between the germline ends.

The count of this clone is one. The genes are TRBV5-4 and TRBJ1-1, with 10 bases matching TRBD1. Germline V gene sequence: CDR1 SGHNT, CDR2 YYREEE (reference sequence). J was trimmed by 7 bases and V by 0 bases; bases with no gene match: 6. CDR3 size: 15 residues. The CDR3 sequence is CASSLGWDRGFEAFF. The CDR3 bases are TGTGCCAGCAGCTTGGGTTGGGACAGGGGATTTGAAGCTTTCTTT.

The rearrangement uses TRBV11-3 and TRBJ2-1; TRBD1 agrees at 9 bases. The CDR3 contains 15 residues. Germline CDR1 reads SGHNT; CDR2 reads YENEEA. V lost 4 bases and J lost 9; bases outside the gene matches: 10. CDR3 DNA: TGTGCCAGCAGCTCATCCGGGACAGGGCTTTCTGAGCAGTTCTTC. It is translated as CASSSSGTGLSEQFF.

The rearrangement links TRBV12-3 or TRBV12-4 to TRBJ2-7; tentative D call: TRBD1 (6 bases). The CDR3 runs 13 residues. V lost 4 bases, J lost 7 bases, and 14 bases lay in between. The CDR3 DNA reads TGTGCCAGCAGTTATCAGGGGTCAGGGGAGCAGTACTTC. It is translated as CASSYQGSGEQYF.

This clone has just one count. This CDR3 is CSARQMQETQYF. CDR3 nucleotide sequence: TGCAGCGCGAGACAGATGCAAGAGACCCAGTACTTC. V usage is TRBV29-1 and J usage is TRBJ2-5; D is possibly TRBD1 (5 bases). The CDR3 extends over 12 amino acids. Germline V gene data show CDR1 as SQVTM and CDR2 as ANQGSEA. V shed 7 bases and J shed 2 bases, with 11 bases lying between them. Combining the CDR3 with reference TRBV29-1 and TRBJ2-5 gives the whole variable domain SAVISQKPSRDICQRGTSLTIQCQVDSQVTMMFWYRQQPGQSLTLIATANQGSEATYESGFVIDKFPISRPNLTFSTLTVSNMSPEDSSIYLCSARQMQETQYFGPGTRLLVL.

V is TRBV5-1 and J is TRBJ2-3; TRBD2 matches at 9 bases. The V and J ends lost 4 bases and 7 bases, in that order; junction bases with no gene match: 10. Germline V gene data show CDR1 as SGHRS and CDR2 as YFSETQ. This CDR3 contains 15 residues. The CDR3 loop is CASSPLAGERNTQYF. CDR3 coding DNA: TGCGCCAGCAGCCCTTTAGCGGGGGAACGAAATACGCAGTATTTT. The entire variable domain, with the rest obtained from reference TRBV5-1 and TRBJ2-3, is as follows: KAGVTQTPRYLIKTRGQQVTLSCSPISGHRSVSWYQQTPGQGLQFLFEYFSETQRNKGNFPGRFSGRQFSNSRSEMNVSTLELGDSALYLCASSPLAGERNTQYFGPGTRLTVL.

This chain connects TRBV12-3 or TRBV12-4 to TRBJ2-7, with D perhaps matching TRBD1 (6 bases). The CDR3 length is 13 residues. With 10 bases removed from V and 1 base from J, the gap between germline ends came to 14 bases. The CDR3 bases are TGTGCCATCTCACGGGACACTTCCTACGAGCAGTACTTC. Translated, it gives CAISRDTSYEQYF.

This clone was counted only a few times. The rearrangement joins TRBV7-9 to TRBJ1-1; D is perhaps TRBD1 (6 bases). Germline-derived CDR1 and CDR2 are SEHNR and FQNEAQ (reference sequence). The CDR3 length is 14 residues. The germline V and J ends were trimmed by 5 bases and 5 bases, with 15 bases remaining between them. CDR3 sequence reads: CASSISQGSTEAFF. The CDR3 coding sequence is TGTGCCAGCAGCATTAGCCAGGGGAGTACTGAAGCTTTCTTT. The complete variable domain, with remaining parts taken from reference TRBV7-9 and TRBJ1-1, reads DTGVSQNPRHKITKRGQNVTFRCDPISEHNRLYWYRQTLGQGPEFLTYFQNEAQLEKSRLLSDRFSAERPKGSFSTLEIQRTEQGDSAMYLCASSISQGSTEAFFGQGTRLTVV.

The genes are TRBV21-1 and TRBJ1-1. TRBV21-1 is a recognized pseudogene. The CDR3 runs to 13 residues. The CDR3: CASSKGPDTEAFF. In DNA, the CDR3 is TGTGCCAGCAGCAAAGGTCCGGACACTGAAGCTTTCTTT.

This sequence joins TRBV19 and TRBJ1-2; the D gene is possibly TRBD1 (6 bases). Germline CDR1 and CDR2: LNHDA and SQIVND (reference sequence). CDR3 size: 12 residues. V shed 7 bases and J shed 9 bases, with 15 bases lying between them. The CDR3 sequence is CASNNGGQSYTF. The CDR3 DNA is TGTGCCAGTAATAATGGGGGCCAGAGCTACACCTTC.

V and J are TRBV2 and TRBJ2-1; perhaps TRBD1 as D (6 bases). Germline assignment: CDR1 SNHLY and CDR2 FYNNEI. The CDR3 loop spans 16 amino acids. The V end lost 3 bases, the J end lost 10 bases, and 22 bases lay between the germline ends. In nucleotides, the CDR3 is TGTGCCAGCAGTGACGGGACACCGGGTCGCCTACTCGAGCAGTTCTTC. Its translation: CASSDGTPGRLLEQFF.

This chain connects TRBV6-5 to TRBJ1-1; no firm D call. V was pared by 6 bases and J by 1 base, with 15 bases between. CDR3 length equals 15 residues. Germline V CDR1 and CDR2: MNHEY, SVGAGI. For the CDR3, the DNA is TGTGCCAGCAGCTCGGGGTTTTTAGGGAACACTGAAGCTTTCTTT. It encodes CASSSGFLGNTEAFF.

This clone was recorded only once. This rearrangement joins TRBV5-8 to TRBJ2-2, with D possibly being TRBD1 (5 bases). The V end lost 0 bases, the J end lost 0 bases, and 6 bases lay between the germline ends. Germline lookup yields CDR1 SGHTS and CDR2 YDEGEE. This CDR3 has 15 residues. The CDR3 region is CASSLGQTNTGELFF. As DNA, the CDR3 is TGTGCCAGCAGCTTGGGACAGACGAACACCGGGGAGCTGTTTTTT.

The count of this clone is one. As DNA, the CDR3 is TGTGCCAGTAGGACTCCGTTAAGACTCATGAACACTGAAGCTTTCTTT. This codes for CASRTPLRLMNTEAFF. This rearrangement joins TRBV19 to TRBJ1-1; D call uncertain. V lost 6 bases and J lost 0, with 17 bases in between. The germline gives CDR1 LNHDA, CDR2 SQIVND (reference sequence). The CDR3 runs to 16 residues.

The rearrangement uses TRBV7-9 and TRBJ2-1; perhaps TRBD2 as D (6 bases). CDR3 length: 16 amino acids. V was clipped by 1 base and J by 2 bases, with 12 bases between them. Germline-derived CDR1 and CDR2 are SEHNR and FQNEAQ (reference sequence). The CDR3, as DNA: TGTGCCAGCAGCTTAGGCCGGGACTCAACCTACAATGAGCAGTTCTTC. The encoded protein is CASSLGRDSTYNEQFF.